This TCR beta chain was sequenced in a study of identical twins. TCRdb called the 5' RACE reads again in MiXCR, with one record for every CDR3 protein. The table includes about 660,000 distinct CDR3 sequences, more than 6.5% detected once. Trimming took off 8 bases at V and 1 base at J, with 11 bases between the two ends. Germline assignment: CDR1 ENHRY and CDR2 SYGVKD. This CDR3 comprises 14 residues. Whole-study results and caveats: A cross-sectional statistical analysis, not follow-up of the same donors, supported the conclusions. Within cord blood, abundant beta clonotypes carried fewer insertions, but memory repertoires showed no such trend.

In its sample, this clonotype was seen many times. The antigen is undetermined. These data were also filed under a second study, of yellow fever vaccine responses in identical twins.

The receptor's source is a young woman in good health. Source material: PBMCs. The genes are TRBV10-3 and TRBJ2-2; no definite D call. CDR3 sequence (DNA): TGTGCCATCCTCAAGAACATGAACACCGGGGAGCTGTTTTTT. Protein product: CAILKNMNTGELFF.